This T cell receptor (beta chain) derives from a study of blood T cell repertoires in COVID-19. The wider study: Acute and convalescent COVID-19 specimens originated in the United States, Italy and Spain.

As handled by the study authors: Reference gene primers were amplified, and this amplification served to estimate nucleated cell counts. Repertoires were generated with immunoSEQ multiplex PCR, while TCRdb's copy carries only in-frame clones and drops some. V and J calls and clone size are as listed in that table; D and trimming were resolved from the DNA. The sample has about 97,000 clones, 70% to 90% seen once. V shed 2 bases and J shed 7 bases, with 20 bases lying between them. Germline CDR1 SEHNR, CDR2 FQNEAQ (reference sequence). This CDR3 region has 16 residues. The TCR originated in a human donor in a cohort sampled during active COVID-19. This chain joins TRBV7-9 and TRBJ1-2; unclear D gene. Sequenced material: peripheral blood. CDR3 loop: CASSLSTPTGVGGYTF. The CDR3 nucleotides read TGTGCCAGCAGCTTAAGTACACCCACCGGGGTTGGTGGCTACACCTTC.